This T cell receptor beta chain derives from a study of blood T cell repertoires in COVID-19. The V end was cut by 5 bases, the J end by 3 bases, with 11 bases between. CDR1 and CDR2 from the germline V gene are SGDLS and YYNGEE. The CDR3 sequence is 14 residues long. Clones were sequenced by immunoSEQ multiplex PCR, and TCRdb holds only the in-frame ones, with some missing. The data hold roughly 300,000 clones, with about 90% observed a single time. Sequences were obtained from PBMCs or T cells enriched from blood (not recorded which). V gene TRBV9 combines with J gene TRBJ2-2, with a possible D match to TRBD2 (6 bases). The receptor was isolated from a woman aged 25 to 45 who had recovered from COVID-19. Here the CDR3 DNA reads TGTGCCAGCAGGCCCTGGGGGGACACCGGGGAGCTGTTTTTT. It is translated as CASRPWGDTGELFF.